This T cell receptor beta chain was sequenced in a study of shared clonotypes between healthy human individuals. The V gene's germline CDR1 is PRHDT and CDR2 FYEKMQ (reference sequence). V was shortened by 0 bases and J by 15 bases, with 15 bases between the two germline ends. The CDR3 sequence is 13 residues long. Clones were sequenced by immunoSEQ multiplex PCR, and TCRdb holds only the in-frame ones, with some missing. The table lists some 2,000,000 clones, over 85% of them singletons. Naive CD8 cells, CD45RO-negative and positively selected for CCR7, excluded terminally differentiated effector memory CD45RA+ cells.

Sample: naive CD8+ T cells sorted from blood. The V and J genes are TRBV13 and TRBJ2-1, with D unclear. The clonotype was recovered from a man aged 18 to 35 in good health. The CDR3 region has the DNA TGTGCCAGCAGCTTAGGGGTGTTGGGGAAGGGGTTCTTC. As protein: CASSLGVLGKGFF.